The present T cell receptor (beta chain) was sequenced within a study of blood T cells in healthy people across ages. Aged about 6 to 90, donors were systemically healthy Caucasians from Russia. This CDR3 spans 15 amino acids. The ends lost 3 bases at V and 8 bases at J; junction bases unmatched: 7. The germline V gene has CDR1 SGDLS and CDR2 YYNGEE. Through a sample-barcoded 5' primer and a J-beta primer mix, a second PCR was run for about 6 to 11 cycles. TCRdb analysed the 5' RACE reads with MiXCR anew, one entry per CDR3 protein. This sample yields more than 1.4 million distinct CDR3 sequences, of which roughly 45% are seen a single time; roughly 7.9% belongs to the top ten.

The sequence was obtained from a woman younger than 30 in good health. The sequenced material came from blood. V is TRBV9 and J is TRBJ1-4, with TRBD1 matching 10 bases. CDR3 in DNA: TGTGCCAGCAGCGACCTGACAGGGGGCGCAGAAAAACTGTTTTTT. Translation: CASSDLTGGAEKLFF. Filled out from reference TRBV9 and TRBJ1-4, the complete variable domain reads DSGVTQTPKHLITATGQRVTLRCSPRSGDLSVYWYQQSLDQGLQFLIQYYNGEERAKGNILERFSAQQFPDLHSELNLSSLELGDSALYFCASSDLTGGAEKLFFGSGTQLSVL.